The clone carrying this T cell receptor (beta chain) was found once. Deletions cut 8 bases from V and 10 bases from J, with 14 bases between. Germline CDR1 is LNHDA and CDR2 is SQIVND (reference sequence). The CDR3 sequence is 12 residues long. Produced via immunoSEQ multiplex PCR; TCRdb's table is partial and in-frame only. The repertoire holds 140,000 or so clones, with approximately 84% as singletons. The data belong to a study of blood T cell repertoires in COVID-19. At the level of the study: Sites across the United States, Italy and Spain contributed samples from acute and convalescent COVID-19.

This clonotype originated in a human donor in a cohort sampled during active COVID-19. The sequenced sample was peripheral blood. The rearrangement links TRBV19 to TRBJ2-2; D remains ambiguous. The CDR3 spells CASRSGSAELFF. The CDR3 DNA reads as TGTGCCAGTCGGTCAGGATCAGCGGAGCTGTTTTTT.